Reported below is one T cell receptor (beta chain). In the original workflow: The authors estimated nucleated cell counts from reference gene primer amplification. Using immunoSEQ multiplex PCR, the repertoire was profiled, and TCRdb retains in-frame clones only, with some absent. From that table come the V and J calls and clone size; the DNA was used to work out D and trimming. The repertoire holds fewer than 350,000 clones, with roughly 86% as singletons. The sample originates from a study of blood T cell repertoires in COVID-19. Study as a whole: Collection of acute and convalescent COVID-19 samples took place in the United States, Italy and Spain. PBMCs, B-cell-depleted T cells, or T cells were the source of the cDNA or gDNA that made up the material.

Trimming removed 4 bases from V and 2 bases from J; junction bases left unmatched: 14. CDR1 and CDR2 from the germline V gene are SGHRS and YFSETQ. There are 17 residues in the CDR3. This chain links TRBV5-1 with TRBJ1-1; 7 positions match TRBD1. The specimen sequenced was peripheral blood. The TCR sequence derives from a man between 18 and 35 years old with active or convalescent COVID-19. CDR3 coding DNA: TGCGCCAGCAGCCCGGTAGGGGGCGGTAGCGCTAACACTGAAGCTTTCTTT. Protein: CASSPVGGGSANTEAFF.